Listed here is a single T cell receptor beta chain. What this receptor recognizes is not known. Per-base quality was not reported, and no clone a single base away is much larger than it. The entry originates in a study of cytomegalovirus exposure and HLA in healthy donors (dated by TCRdb to between 2016 and 2019). Regarding the research as a whole: An earlier analysis of some 620 of the donors reported 250 to 350 Gb of sequence data and roughly 120 million unique TCR beta sequences obtained from around 190 million T cells. The genetic ancestry cluster associated with self-reported Caucasian donors included around four fifths of the 350 to 500 genotyped donors. About 280 gigabases of sequencing data and approximately 80 million unique TCR sequences were included in an early release covering several hundred HLA-typed donors. A separate validation cohort of roughly 110 different subjects was used in addition to the roughly 720-subject first cohort. Roughly 5 DR-DQ haplotypes were handled as single units for association and clustering because linkage in the cohort was strong. All discovery cohort repertoires had been generated using a single sequencing platform. Typing coverage varied by locus: about 620-640 donors for A, B, C, DRB1 and DQB1; roughly 560 for DQA1; about 590 for DPA1; 450 to 480 for DPB1. In a later genetic analysis, genome-wide SNP genotypes for about 55% of the 666 donors were used, and that subset was treated as a discovery cohort. Among several hundred genotyped donors of the cohort, an average of about 220,000 unique TCR beta nucleotide sequences was sequenced per donor, of which about 19% were non-productive. HLA typing included class I and class II loci at four-digit resolution. To predict cytomegalovirus infection status, the study combined high-throughput TCR immunosequencing, statistical association of individual TCRs with disease status, and machine learning. The T cell repertoires of 670 or so subjects were profiled by immunosequencing and related to cytomegalovirus serostatus. An earlier analysis of 450 to 750 of the donors used high-throughput TCR beta sequencing to judge whether each TCR beta V gene segment behaved as functional or pseudogenic. In the later analysis, no new phenotypic data were used to find candidate immune exposures; instead, reliance was placed on TCR beta sequences and their occurrence across donors. In a later analysis, previously published TCR beta repertoires from 550 to 750 donors were re-analyzed and high-resolution HLA genotyping was added so that TCR occurrence patterns could be studied. The study aimed to test whether signatures of past pathogen exposure could be identified by cataloging public T cell receptors. Donor age, sex, ethnicity and CMV serostatus were compiled alongside the repertoire data.

The protocol used for the library was the immunoSEQ multiplex PCR assay. The multiplex PCR relied on a mix of 60 forward primers for TCR Vbeta segments and 13 reverse primers for TCR Jbeta segments. Amplification of the CDR3 region of rearranged TCR beta genes was performed with a multiplex PCR assay on genomic DNA. The Illumina HiSeq System was used to sequence the amplified TCR beta libraries as 87-base-pair reads. Per the source publication's procedure: In a later analysis, tens of millions of unique TCR beta chains were counted across the 690 or so repertoires, and roughly 10 million of these chains were shared by at least two donors. To remove PCR and sequencing errors, raw reads were error-corrected and collapsed into unique sequences using a nearest-neighbor algorithm that merged closely related sequences. To assign V, D and J gene segments, CDR3 sequences were aligned to IMGT reference sequences. For a sequence to be retained, a match of at least six nucleotides was required to both a V gene segment and a J gene segment. Rearrangements were called productive when the CDR3 lacked stop codons and stayed in frame with V and J; all others were non-productive. Following IMGT convention, CDR3 was defined as the stretch from the second conserved V-encoded cysteine to the conserved J-encoded phenylalanine. Sequences without an unambiguous match to a single V gene segment were excluded from the earlier analysis of over 500 of the donors. An earlier analysis of 500 to 600 of the donors classified V segments as functional when productive rearrangements were above 56.7% and as segregating when the standard deviation between donors was above 5%. A statistical classification framework was built to diagnose cytomegalovirus status from the catalog of TCR beta chain sequences. A later analysis assigned V and J genes by comparing TCR nucleotide sequences with IMGT/GENE-DB human TR gene sequences. In a later analysis, CDR3 sequences and most-parsimonious VDJ recombination scenarios were assigned using the TCRdist pipeline. In a later analysis, each TCR beta chain was defined by its CDR3 amino acid sequence together with its V-gene family, and reads lacking a unique V-gene family were excluded. To address suspected cross-contamination and a sequencing artifact, a later analysis removed around 590 highly shared, low-generation-probability nucleotide sequences. A later analysis calculated a clonal expansion index for each public chain from normalized within-repertoire ranks of inferred template counts. Generation probabilities in a later analysis came from a VDJ recombination model fitted to out-of-frame rearrangements, and those results were checked against IGoR. Hypergeometric tests were used in a later analysis to score TCR-TCR, TCR-HLA and TCR-CMV co-occurrence, with a repertoire-size bias correction applied to the TCR pairs. In a later analysis, false discovery rates were estimated by permuting HLA or CMV assignments 20 times. In a later analysis, co-occurring TCRs were grouped using DBSCAN, and TCRdist sequence similarity was added for clustering within HLA-allele-positive subsets. Repertoires with fewer than 30,000 or more than 120,000 public chains, plus five repertoires with anomalous nucleotide sharing, were excluded from co-occurrence clustering. TCRdb took over this immuneACCESS table, retaining in-frame rearrangements with V and J assigned. Such tables are incomplete; in checked studies, under half of the missing clones stem from an unresolved V gene, and the remainder is unexplained. V and J calls and clone size follow that table, whereas D and trimming were derived from the DNA. The sample contains approximately 270,000 clones, 80% of them found a single time. The ten largest make up less than 0.4% of the sample.

The investigation overall reported the following: When HLA alleles, especially DR and DQ, strongly co-occurred, TCR associations were difficult to assign to individual alleles. The only immune exposure information available for the cohort was CMV serostatus. In a later analysis, several top co-occurrence clusters were reported to appear linked to parvovirus B19, influenza, CMV and Epstein-Barr virus. Broadly in line with IMGT annotations, most TCR beta V segments showed up in productive rearrangements about 87% or about 30% of the time in an earlier analysis of around 600 of the donors. Because HLA typing was unavailable for some donors at each locus, only the typed subset was used in association tests. Specific HLA alleles were associated with over 15,000 TCR beta sequences at a false discovery rate of 0.05 in a later analysis. Because the 87-base-pair reads could not distinguish some IMGT-functional V segments, including TRBV6-2 and TRBV6-3, those segments were excluded. In a later analysis, HLA-associated TCR beta chains showed more clonal expansion and lower generation probabilities than non-associated chains that were equally common. The study listed 150 to 200 TCR beta chains as associated with cytomegalovirus. Presence/absence analyses assumed roughly uniform sequencing depth across donors, an assumption that may not hold. A cluster of highly shared sequence variants was judged likely to be a technical artifact of the sequencing pipeline. Most TCR sequences were seen in very few donors, while some public TCRs were found in many individuals. Compared with the roughly 670-donor mean, donors in an Asian-associated ancestry cluster had fewer N-insertions in productive TCRs, according to a later genetic analysis. According to a later analysis, most CMV-associated TCR beta chains appeared to be HLA-restricted, and the HLA associations seemed to be driven largely by CMV exposure. A further reported finding was that TCR beta sequences accurately predicted the HLA-A and HLA-B alleles for most subjects in the first cohort. In vitro tests confirmed that three of the cytomegalovirus-associated TCR beta chains recognize cytomegalovirus antigens. The earlier analysis of 450 to 700 of the donors excluded seventeen rarely observed V segments, including chromosome 9 orphons, because counts were too low. Linkage disequilibrium might explain the correlated functional status among segregating V segments, but an unknown experimental factor could not be excluded. In a later analysis, TCR association rates were found to vary across HLA loci, with the most associated TCRs seen for DRB1 alleles and the fewest for HLA-C alleles. The authors suggested that the approach could potentially be extended to other disease states and immunological phenotypes. V-gene and J-gene trimming of TCR beta chains was associated with a missense DCLRE1C variant in a later genetic analysis, and the association was replicated in an independent cohort. In both the original and validation cohorts, the classifier was reported to diagnose cytomegalovirus status with high specificity and sensitivity. This cohort had only TCR beta chains sequenced, and the lack of alpha or paired-chain data limited which features could be detected.

Based on the germline V gene (reference sequence), the CDR1 and CDR2 sequences are LNHDA and SQIVND. V ends up 5 bases short and J 7 bases short, with an unmatched junction base count of 8. Measured from the cysteine to the phenylalanine, the CDR3 is 14 residues long. The kept DNA is CDR3 alone, 42 bases in frame from the first base. The cohort comprised fewer than 750 healthy bone marrow donors. At the time of sampling, every cohort member was nominally healthy, though immune exposures that went unrecorded were likely present. The donor tested CMV seronegative, placing the donor among the 350 to 400 seronegative members of the cohort. A peripheral blood sample was provided by each donor, and peripheral blood mononuclear cells were used for TCR beta sequencing. The Qiagen DNeasy Blood Extraction Kit was used to extract genomic DNA from the blood cell samples.

The sequence joins TRBV19 to TRBJ1-2, and 9 junction bases match TRBD1. The TCR was taken from a girl aged 2-10 years in good health and CMV-seronegative. Material: PBMCs. The nucleotide sequence reads TGTGCCAGTAGTGCTTGGGACAGGGCCCGTGGCTACACCTTC. The translation is CASSAWDRARGYTF.